The subject of this entry is one T cell receptor (beta chain). Its antigen remains unidentified. Germline is not matched at one junction end, which may reflect a read error. This record comes from a study of OX40 agonist ivuxolimab in advanced cancers. About the research overall: The patients got ivuxolimab, which is an agonistic anti-OX40 (CD134) antibody. Melanoma, hepatocellular carcinoma, head and neck or renal cell cancer occurred in dose-escalation patients. Study-wide results and caveats: At 0.1 to 3.0 mg/kg and by week 6, clonal expansion occurred in CD4+ and CD8+ blood T cells.

Produced via immunoSEQ multiplex PCR; TCRdb's table is partial and in-frame only. The table has 40,000 to 45,000 clones, nearly 90% seen once; the top ten hold roughly 14%. The CDR3 spans 13 residues. Looked up from germline, CDR1 is SEHNR and CDR2 is FQNEAQ (reference sequence). This specimen was CD4+ or CD8+ T cells sorted from blood, taken in a trial of the OX40 agonist ivuxolimab. The TCR was taken from an adult with an advanced solid tumor such as melanoma, head and neck, liver or kidney cancer. V is TRBV7-9 and J is TRBJ2-5; D unresolved. DNA of the CDR3: TGTGCCAGCAGATTAGGCAGCCAAGAGACCCAGTACTTC. Translating gives CASRLGSQETQYF.